The 8 T cell receptor beta chains given below trace back to one sample, sequenced in a study of T cell repertoires in cytomegalovirus infection. TCRdb called the reads again in MiXCR, with one record for every CDR3 protein. The sample lists fewer than 300,000 distinct CDR3 sequences, more than 20% occurring once. Sample: PBMCs. The source is a human donor in good health (CMV status not recorded). Some clones in this sample may be carry-over from other donors' samples.

This clonotype was recorded many times. The chain links TRBV20-1 to TRBJ1-2; D perhaps matches TRBD1 (5 bases). Trimming shortened V by 1 base and J by 5 bases, and 17 bases separated the two germline ends. Germline V gives CDR1 DFQATT, CDR2 SNEGSKA (reference sequence). CDR3 length: 15 residues. The CDR3 loop is CSARGLGEYGYGYTF. CDR3 nucleotides: TGCAGTGCTAGAGGCCTGGGGGAGTATGGGTATGGCTACACCTTC.

This clonotype has a handful of counts. The gene calls are TRBV7-9 and TRBJ1-2; unclear D gene. V was trimmed by 5 bases and J by 7 bases, leaving 14 bases between them. Germline-derived CDR1 and CDR2 are SEHNR and FQNEAQ (reference sequence). The CDR3 covers 13 residues. In nucleotides, the CDR3 is TGTGCCAGCAGCCGTCTCCGACCCGCTGGCTACACCTTC. This encodes CASSRLRPAGYTF.

V is TRBV10-3 and J is TRBJ2-1; possibly TRBD1 for D (6 bases). The CDR3 is 15 amino acids. Trimming shortened V by 2 bases and J by 3 bases, and 11 bases separated the two germline ends. Germline-derived CDR1 and CDR2 are ENHRY and SYGVKD. The CDR3 nucleotides read TGTGCCATCAGTGAGACTCAGGGGAACTACAATGAGCAGTTCTTC. Protein product: CAISETQGNYNEQFF.

This clonotype was recorded a few times. The genes are TRBV6-2 or TRBV6-3 and TRBJ2-3, with D tentatively TRBD2 (6 bases). V lost 5 bases, J lost 0 bases, and 12 bases lay in between. The CDR3 consists of 15 residues. The germline V gene encodes CDR1 MNHEY and CDR2 SVGEGT. Here the CDR3 reads CASSRRDSSTDTQYF. CDR3 coding DNA: TGTGCCAGCAGTCGGCGGGACTCGAGCACAGATACGCAGTATTTT.

This chain links TRBV28 with TRBJ2-1; TRBD2 matches at 12 bases. Trimming took 3 bases from V and 8 from J; bases not matched to a gene: 5. CDR1 is MDHEN, CDR2 SYDVKM, per germline. The CDR3 is 15 amino acids. CDR3 in amino acids: CASSLTSGRSYEQFF. The CDR3 DNA sequence: TGTGCCAGCAGTTTGACTAGCGGGAGATCGTATGAGCAGTTCTTC.

V gene TRBV4-1 combines with J gene TRBJ1-2, with D hard to call. The V and J ends lost 0 bases and 2 bases respectively, with 10 bases between them. This CDR3 contains 15 residues. Germline V CDR1 and CDR2: MGHRA, YSYEKL. For the CDR3, the DNA is TGCGCCAGCAGCCAAGATCTCGGCATAAACTATGGCTACACCTTC. Residues: CASSQDLGINYGYTF.

This clonotype was observed a few times. The DNA for the CDR3 is TGTGCCAGCAGTTACTCGAGGCAGGGAAATTCACCCCTCCACTTT. Translating gives CASSYSRQGNSPLHF. This chain uses TRBV6-2 or TRBV6-3 with TRBJ1-6, with a possible D match to TRBD1 (5 bases). Trimming cost V 0 bases and J 7 bases, with 10 bases left between them. CDR1 MNHEY and CDR2 SVGEGT come from the germline V gene. The CDR3 runs to 15 residues.

This clonotype was recorded a few times. The chain employs TRBV18 and TRBJ2-4; 13 positions agree with TRBD2. V was clipped by 3 bases and J by 7 bases; unmatched bases: 9. This CDR3 spans 17 amino acids. Germline V gene lookup returns CDR1 KGHSH and CDR2 LQKENI. The CDR3 spells CASSPTSGRSVANIQYF. CDR3 bases: TGTGCCAGCTCACCGACTAGCGGGAGGTCCGTGGCCAACATTCAGTACTTC.